Sequencing of this TCR beta chain was carried out in a study of T-cell reconstitution after alpha-beta-depleted transplantation in children. Unique molecular identifiers were incorporated during preparation of the TCRbeta library. TCRdb ran MiXCR on the PCR reads and lists one entry per CDR3 protein. The sample includes about 490,000 distinct CDR3 sequences, about 10% of them seen just once. The CDR3 contains 18 residues. Trimming pared 3 bases from V and 0 bases from J, leaving 18 bases between. This clonotype has only a few counts. The source was PBMCs, collected before TCRalphabeta/CD19-depleted stem cell transplant. The TCR originated in a child aged 2-15 years with inherited bone marrow failure, due to receive a stem cell transplant. The chain employs TRBV12-3 or TRBV12-4 and TRBJ2-4, with D maybe TRBD2 (6 bases). CDR3 sequence reads: CASSFLAGWGLAKNIQYF. In DNA form, the CDR3 reads TGTGCCAGCAGTTTTCTCGCGGGGTGGGGATTAGCCAAAAACATTCAGTACTTC.